This T cell receptor (beta chain) was sequenced in a study of a mutant IDH1 vaccine in newly diagnosed glioma (dated by TCRdb to the early 2020s). A note on the overall study: Vaccination was initiated 4-6 weeks after radiotherapy alone, or concurrently with temozolomide cycles in the chemotherapy-containing groups. For exploratory analyses, longitudinal TCRB deep sequencing was carried out in more than 20 treated patients wherever samples were available. Prior to enrollment, standard therapy consisting of radiotherapy alone, temozolomide alone, or radiochemotherapy with temozolomide had been administered to patients, with the combination being received by most patients. Six visits were used for peripheral blood collection: V03 (baseline), V05, V07, V10, V12 and V13. Of the roughly 34 treated patients, about 62% were male and approximately 38% were female, and the mean age was approximately 37 years. Visit V12 was the week-35 safety follow-up and visit V13 was the week-47 end of study. General findings and caveats noted by the study authors: Pseudoprogression appeared unrelated to alterations in the top peripheral T cell clonotypes detected by TCRB sequencing. Vaccine-induced immune responses across multiple MHC alleles were detected in 80% to 95% of patients. Availability determined which PBMC samples were chosen for TCRB deep sequencing. The authors noted that analyses of patient blood samples could not be reproduced because of sample limitations.

Explained via the paper, the time point label denotes: week 47, end of study. Each vaccine dose was 300 ug of a 20-mer mutant IDH1 peptide in Montanide, given subcutaneously with topical imiquimod. Eight vaccinations were administered to patients in weeks 1, 3, 5, 7, 11, 15, 19 and 23, corresponding to visits V03 through V10. The donors had newly diagnosed IDH1-mutant astrocytomas of WHO grade 3 or 4 that showed loss of nuclear ATRX. The samples were drawn from NOA16, a multicentre, single-arm, open-label phase I trial in Germany that tested a mutant IDH1 peptide vaccine in humans for the first time. Genomic DNA for TCRB sequencing was extracted from EDTA blood using the DNeasy Blood and Tissue Kit. Concerning this clone: Its antigen has not been determined. The record has no base qualities; no much larger clone is one base away.

The method behind the library was the immunoSEQ multiplex PCR assay. Following the manufacturer's protocol, the hsTCRB Kit was used to amplify rearranged TCR beta chain sequences. An Illumina MiSeq was used to sequence the TCRB libraries. In the original analysis: Demultiplexing, trimming and gene mapping were performed with the kit vendor's proprietary platform. Drawn from immuneACCESS, this table holds only the in-frame rearrangements with V and J called that TCRdb kept. Clones are partly lost; checked studies trace under half to an unresolved V gene and leave the rest unexplained. The V and J calls and clone size are taken from that table; D and trimming were inferred from the DNA. Counted in this sample were fewer than 45,000 clones; roughly 80% of them appeared once. Jointly, the top ten make up 18% of the sample. The CDR3 holds 14 amino acids from the cysteine to the phenylalanine. Kept here is only the CDR3 DNA, which spans 42 bases and is read in frame from base 1. Per the germline V gene, MNHNS is the CDR1 and SASEGT is the CDR2. V gives up 0 bases and J gives up 9 bases, and the segment between their germline ends measures 15 bases.

The sequence was obtained from a man aged 18-30 years with glioma. Some clones in this sample may be carry-over from other donors' samples. This specimen consisted of PBMCs, obtained from a glioma patient whose treatment included an IDH1 peptide vaccine. The V and J genes are TRBV6-1 and TRBJ2-7; no confident D gene assignment can be made. Read as DNA, the sequence is TGTGCCAGCAGTGAAGCCCAGGTGAGCGTCGGGCAGTACTTC. Its coded protein is CASSEAQVSVGQYF.